The T cell receptor beta chain under discussion was sequenced for a study of response to subunit inactivated influenza vaccine. TCRdb re-analysed the RT-PCR reads in MiXCR, keeping a single row per CDR3 protein. The table includes about 190,000 distinct CDR3 sequences, 13% to 15% detected once. Notes on this clonotype: Its specificity is unknown.

Findings and limits, study-wide: Each seasonal flu vaccination may recruit only limited new T cells, authors suggested.

The CDR3 consists of 14 residues. The V gene lost 5 bases and the J gene lost 0 bases, with 9 bases spanning the gap. The chain carries TRBV12-3 or TRBV12-4 and TRBJ2-3; D unresolved. This clonotype was obtained from a middle-aged man who received an inactivated influenza vaccine. The material sequenced was CD8+ T cells sorted from PBMCs, taken 4 to 6 days after vaccination. CDR3 amino acids: CASSRIKSTDTQYF. The CDR3 DNA reads TGTGCCAGCAGTCGTATTAAGAGCACAGATACGCAGTATTTT.